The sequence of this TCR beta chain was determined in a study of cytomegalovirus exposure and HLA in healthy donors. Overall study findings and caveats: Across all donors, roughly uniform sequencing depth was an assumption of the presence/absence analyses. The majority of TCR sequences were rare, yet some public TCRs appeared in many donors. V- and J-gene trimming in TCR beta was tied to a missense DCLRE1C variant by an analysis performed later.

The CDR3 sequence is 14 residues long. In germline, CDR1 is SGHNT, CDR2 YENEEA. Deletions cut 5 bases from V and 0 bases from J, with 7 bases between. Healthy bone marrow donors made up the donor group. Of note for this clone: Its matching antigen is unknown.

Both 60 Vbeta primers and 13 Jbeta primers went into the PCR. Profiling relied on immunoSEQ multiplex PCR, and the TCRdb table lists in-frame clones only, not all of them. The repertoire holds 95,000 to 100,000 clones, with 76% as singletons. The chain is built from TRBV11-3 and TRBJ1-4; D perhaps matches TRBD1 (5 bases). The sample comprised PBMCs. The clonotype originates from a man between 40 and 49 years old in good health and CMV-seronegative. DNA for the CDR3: TGTGCCAGCAGCCGACAGCCAACTAATGAAAAACTGTTTTTT. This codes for CASSRQPTNEKLFF.